This T cell receptor (beta chain) was captured by sequencing in a study of regulatory T cells in long-lasting Graves disease. Both iRepertoire HTBI primers and Arm-PCR of CDR3 regions were used to build the TCR beta libraries. TCRdb redid the calling of the multiplex PCR reads with MiXCR, one entry per CDR3 protein. This table holds a few hundred thousand distinct CDR3 sequences, 15% found once. This clonotype was counted a few times. The sample's time point: newly diagnosed GD, antithyroid drugs for less than 3 months. Extracted RNA from PBMCs served as the source of the TCR library. Graves' disease diagnosis relied on American Thyroid Association guidelines. Into tubes containing EDTA, 8 to 9 milliliters of peripheral blood were drawn. The V gene end was trimmed by 6 bases and the J gene end by 7 bases; junction bases not matched to a gene: 6. The CDR3 spans 13 residues. Germline V gene data show CDR1 as SGHNT and CDR2 as YYREEE (reference sequence).

This same sample was also part of a study on T cells in Graves' hyperthyroidism and ophthalmopathy.

The chain carries TRBV5-4 and TRBJ1-2, with 10 bases matching TRBD1. The sequenced sample was peripheral blood mononuclear cells (PBMCs), obtained at new diagnosis, from a patient treated with antithyroid drugs. The receptor was derived from a woman aged 40 to 55 with Graves disease. CDR3: CASKRTGGGGYTF. For the CDR3, the DNA is TGTGCCAGCAAGAGGACAGGGGGTGGTGGCTACACCTTC.